This is a list of T cell receptor beta chains from one sample in a study of Graves' ophthalmopathy and Graves' hyperthyroidism. In TCRdb, the multiplex PCR reads were re-called with MiXCR into one record per CDR3 protein. This sample yields some 750,000 distinct CDR3 sequences, of which roughly two fifths are seen a single time; 44% belongs to the top ten. The specimen sequenced was peripheral blood. The origin of the receptors is an adult man with Graves' ophthalmopathy. Both conserved end residues are part of each CDR3. Each record gives: V gene, CDR3 length, clone size, J gene, D gene, CDR3 protein, CDR3 DNA. A D gene is named only where the DNA matches it firmly. The size of a clone is reported for some rows only, either as once, few or many, or as a class for expanded clones.

V gene: TRBV7-9; CDR3 length: 15; clone size: .; J gene: TRBJ2-5; D gene: .; CDR3 protein: CAISYRAGLIETQYF; CDR3 DNA: TGTGCCATCAGTTATAGGGCCGGGCTTATCGAGACCCAGTACTTC
V gene: TRBV5-6; CDR3 length: 17; clone size: few; J gene: TRBJ2-2; D gene: TRBD1; CDR3 protein: CASSVGTGVANTGELFF; CDR3 DNA: TGTGCCAGCAGCGTCGGGACAGGGGTTGCGAACACCGGGGAGCTGTTTTTT
V gene: TRBV19; CDR3 length: 15; clone size: .; J gene: TRBJ2-7; D gene: .; CDR3 protein: CASTPGGAGVTEQYF; CDR3 DNA: TGTGCCAGTACCCCCGGGGGCGCGGGGGTAACCGAGCAGTACTTC
V gene: TRBV2; CDR3 length: 16; clone size: few; J gene: TRBJ2-2; D gene: .; CDR3 protein: CASSADGSVVAGELFF; CDR3 DNA: TGTGCCAGCAGTGCGGACGGGAGCGTTGTCGCCGGGGAGCTGTTTTTT
V gene: TRBV20-1; CDR3 length: 12; clone size: .; J gene: TRBJ1-5; D gene: TRBD1; CDR3 protein: CSAGQGDQPQHF; CDR3 DNA: TGCAGTGCGGGTCAGGGGGATCAGCCCCAGCATTTT
V gene: TRBV2; CDR3 length: 11; clone size: many; J gene: TRBJ2-5; D gene: .; CDR3 protein: CASRETETQYF; CDR3 DNA: TGTGCCAGCAGGGAAACAGAGACCCAGTACTTC
V gene: TRBV10-2; CDR3 length: 13; clone size: many; J gene: TRBJ1-2; D gene: TRBD1; CDR3 protein: CASSLQGARGYTF; CDR3 DNA: TGCGCCAGCAGTCTGCAGGGGGCACGGGGCTACACCTTC
V gene: TRBV20-1; CDR3 length: 14; clone size: .; J gene: TRBJ2-7; D gene: TRBD2; CDR3 protein: CSARRLADSYEQYF; CDR3 DNA: TGCAGTGCTAGGAGACTAGCGGATTCCTACGAGCAGTACTTC
V gene: TRBV15; CDR3 length: 13; clone size: many; J gene: TRBJ2-5; D gene: .; CDR3 protein: CATSTLTAETQYF; CDR3 DNA: TGTGCCACCTCGACTCTGACAGCTGAGACCCAGTACTTC
V gene: TRBV10-3; CDR3 length: 16; clone size: .; J gene: TRBJ2-7; D gene: TRBD1; CDR3 protein: CASGKMGQGASYEQYF; CDR3 DNA: TGTGCCAGCGGAAAAATGGGACAGGGGGCTTCCTACGAGCAGTACTTC
V gene: TRBV25-1; CDR3 length: 13; clone size: few; J gene: TRBJ2-5; D gene: .; CDR3 protein: CASSDSASETQYF; CDR3 DNA: TGTGCCAGCAGTGATAGTGCTTCCGAGACCCAGTACTTC
V gene: TRBV20-1; CDR3 length: 16; clone size: few; J gene: TRBJ2-6; D gene: TRBD2; CDR3 protein: CSARPPSGGGANVLTF; CDR3 DNA: TGCAGTGCTAGACCTCCTAGCGGGGGCGGGGCCAACGTCCTGACTTTC
V gene: TRBV20-1; CDR3 length: 14; clone size: .; J gene: TRBJ1-5; D gene: .; CDR3 protein: CSARPPGYNQPQHF; CDR3 DNA: TGCAGTGCCAGACCCCCAGGGTACAATCAGCCCCAGCATTTT
V gene: TRBV2; CDR3 length: 15; clone size: many; J gene: TRBJ1-6; D gene: .; CDR3 protein: CASLTGSLRDSPLHF; CDR3 DNA: TGTGCCAGCCTAACAGGGTCCCTAAGGGATTCACCCCTCCACTTT
V gene: TRBV7-2; CDR3 length: 12; clone size: .; J gene: TRBJ2-7; D gene: .; CDR3 protein: CASSEPPYEQYF; CDR3 DNA: TGTGCCAGCAGTGAACCCCCCTACGAGCAGTACTTC
V gene: TRBV19; CDR3 length: 13; clone size: .; J gene: TRBJ1-2; D gene: TRBD1; CDR3 protein: CASRVQGTYGYTF; CDR3 DNA: TGTGCCAGTAGAGTACAGGGGACCTATGGCTACACCTTC
V gene: TRBV15; CDR3 length: 15; clone size: .; J gene: TRBJ1-2; D gene: TRBD1; CDR3 protein: CATSRRGQPPYGYTF; CDR3 DNA: TGTGCCACCAGCAGAAGGGGACAGCCACCCTATGGCTACACCTTC
V gene: TRBV10-2; CDR3 length: 14; clone size: .; J gene: TRBJ1-4; D gene: .; CDR3 protein: CASVGEIRGEKLFF; CDR3 DNA: TGCGCCAGCGTTGGCGAAATAAGGGGTGAAAAACTGTTTTTT
V gene: TRBV24-1; CDR3 length: 13; clone size: many; J gene: TRBJ1-1; D gene: .; CDR3 protein: CATSDQGRTEAFF; CDR3 DNA: TGTGCCACCAGTGACCAGGGTCGCACTGAAGCTTTCTTT
V gene: TRBV7-9; CDR3 length: 13; clone size: few; J gene: TRBJ2-2; D gene: .; CDR3 protein: CASDTGATGELFF; CDR3 DNA: TGTGCCAGCGACACCGGGGCTACCGGGGAGCTGTTTTTT
V gene: TRBV29-1; CDR3 length: 14; clone size: many; J gene: TRBJ1-1; D gene: .; CDR3 protein: CSVEDRLLDTEAFF; CDR3 DNA: TGCAGCGTTGAGGACAGATTGTTGGACACTGAAGCTTTCTTT
V gene: TRBV24-1; CDR3 length: 15; clone size: .; J gene: TRBJ2-3; D gene: .; CDR3 protein: CATSDPGPSTDTQYF; CDR3 DNA: TGTGCCACCAGTGATCCGGGACCTAGCACAGATACGCAGTATTTT
V gene: TRBV11-2; CDR3 length: 13; clone size: few; J gene: TRBJ2-5; D gene: .; CDR3 protein: CASSPTGLQTQYF; CDR3 DNA: TGTGCCAGCAGCCCTACAGGGTTGCAGACCCAGTACTTC
V gene: TRBV12-3/TRBV12-4; CDR3 length: 14; clone size: .; J gene: TRBJ2-1; D gene: .; CDR3 protein: CASSLRAGDGEQFF; CDR3 DNA: TGTGCCAGCAGTTTAAGGGCAGGGGACGGCGAGCAGTTCTTC
V gene: TRBV25-1; CDR3 length: 14; clone size: .; J gene: TRBJ2-2; D gene: .; CDR3 protein: CASTTGMVTGELFF; CDR3 DNA: TGTGCCAGCACCACAGGGATGGTAACCGGGGAGCTGTTTTTT
V gene: TRBV7-9; CDR3 length: 11; clone size: few; J gene: TRBJ2-7; D gene: .; CDR3 protein: CASSKQNEQYF; CDR3 DNA: TGTGCCAGCAGTAAGCAAAACGAGCAGTACTTC
V gene: TRBV7-9; CDR3 length: 18; clone size: .; J gene: TRBJ1-2; D gene: TRBD1; CDR3 protein: CASSVPGQGALKNYGYTF; CDR3 DNA: TGTGCCAGCAGCGTGCCGGGACAGGGGGCTTTAAAGAACTATGGCTACACCTTC
V gene: TRBV7-8; CDR3 length: 16; clone size: .; J gene: TRBJ1-4; D gene: TRBD1; CDR3 protein: CASSPGTGGKNEKLFF; CDR3 DNA: TGTGCCAGCAGCCCCGGGACAGGGGGAAAAAATGAAAAACTGTTTTTT
V gene: TRBV6-5; CDR3 length: 10; clone size: many; J gene: TRBJ1-3; D gene: .; CDR3 protein: CASGGPTLHF; CDR3 DNA: TGTGCCAGCGGCGGACCGACGTTACATTTT
V gene: TRBV6-5; CDR3 length: 15; clone size: .; J gene: TRBJ1-2; D gene: TRBD1; CDR3 protein: CASSHPGQGRYGYTF; CDR3 DNA: TGTGCCAGCAGTCATCCGGGACAGGGAAGATATGGCTACACCTTC
V gene: TRBV28; CDR3 length: 14; clone size: .; J gene: TRBJ1-2; D gene: .; CDR3 protein: CASSDRRLNYGYTF; CDR3 DNA: TGTGCCAGCAGTGACAGAAGATTAAACTATGGCTACACCTTC
V gene: TRBV19; CDR3 length: 14; clone size: few; J gene: TRBJ2-7; D gene: TRBD2; CDR3 protein: CASSIKRGDREQYF; CDR3 DNA: TGTGCCAGTAGTATTAAGCGGGGGGATCGTGAGCAGTACTTC
V gene: TRBV10-3; CDR3 length: 13; clone size: .; J gene: TRBJ2-5; D gene: .; CDR3 protein: CAISSQRVETQYF; CDR3 DNA: TGTGCCATCAGTTCCCAAAGGGTAGAGACCCAGTACTTC
V gene: TRBV29-1; CDR3 length: 11; clone size: .; J gene: TRBJ1-3; D gene: .; CDR3 protein: CSFTGWDTIYF; CDR3 DNA: TGCAGTTTCACAGGGTGGGACACCATATATTTT
V gene: TRBV7-9; CDR3 length: 16; clone size: .; J gene: TRBJ2-6; D gene: TRBD1; CDR3 protein: CASRLGTGGPDNVLTF; CDR3 DNA: TGTGCCAGCAGACTCGGGACAGGGGGCCCAGACAACGTCCTGACTTTC
V gene: TRBV25-1; CDR3 length: 13; clone size: .; J gene: TRBJ1-1; D gene: TRBD1; CDR3 protein: CAGRGQDFTEAFF; CDR3 DNA: TGTGCCGGCAGGGGACAGGATTTCACTGAAGCTTTCTTT
V gene: TRBV29-1; CDR3 length: 13; clone size: .; J gene: TRBJ2-5; D gene: .; CDR3 protein: CSRDRLDRETQYF; CDR3 DNA: TGCAGCAGAGATCGCCTCGATAGGGAGACCCAGTACTTC